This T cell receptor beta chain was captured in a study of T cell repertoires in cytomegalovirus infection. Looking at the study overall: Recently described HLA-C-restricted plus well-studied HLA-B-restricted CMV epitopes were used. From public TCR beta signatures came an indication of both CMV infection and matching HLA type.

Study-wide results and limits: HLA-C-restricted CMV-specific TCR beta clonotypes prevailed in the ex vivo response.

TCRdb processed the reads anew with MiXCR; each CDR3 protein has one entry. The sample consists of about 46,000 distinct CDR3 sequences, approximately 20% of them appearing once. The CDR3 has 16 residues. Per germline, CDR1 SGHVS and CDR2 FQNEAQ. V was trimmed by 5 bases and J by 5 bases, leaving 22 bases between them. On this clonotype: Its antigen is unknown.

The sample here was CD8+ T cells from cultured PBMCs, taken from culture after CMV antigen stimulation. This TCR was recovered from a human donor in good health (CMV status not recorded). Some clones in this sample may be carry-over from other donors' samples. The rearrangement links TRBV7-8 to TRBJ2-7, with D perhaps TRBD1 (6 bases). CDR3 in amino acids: CASSVLPGAPSDEQYF. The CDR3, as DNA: TGTGCCAGCAGCGTTCTCCCAGGGGCCCCCTCTGACGAGCAGTACTTC.